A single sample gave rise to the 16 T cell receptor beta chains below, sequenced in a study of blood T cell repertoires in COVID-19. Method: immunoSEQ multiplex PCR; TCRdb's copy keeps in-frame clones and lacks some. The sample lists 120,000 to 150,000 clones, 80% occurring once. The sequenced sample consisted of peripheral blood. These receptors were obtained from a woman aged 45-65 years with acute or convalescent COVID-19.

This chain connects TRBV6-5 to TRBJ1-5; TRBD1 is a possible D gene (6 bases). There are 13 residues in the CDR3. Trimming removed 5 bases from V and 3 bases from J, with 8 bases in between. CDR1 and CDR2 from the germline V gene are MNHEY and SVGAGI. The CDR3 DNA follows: TGTGCCAGCAGTAACAGGGACAATCAGCCCCAGCATTTT. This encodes CASSNRDNQPQHF.

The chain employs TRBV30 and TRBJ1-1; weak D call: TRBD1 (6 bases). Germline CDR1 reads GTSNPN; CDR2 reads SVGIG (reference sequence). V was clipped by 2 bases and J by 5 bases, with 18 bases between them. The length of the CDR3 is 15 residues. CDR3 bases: TGTGCCTGGAGTAGGGGGGTGGGGGGGAGGACTGAAGCTTTCTTT. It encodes CAWSRGVGGRTEAFF.

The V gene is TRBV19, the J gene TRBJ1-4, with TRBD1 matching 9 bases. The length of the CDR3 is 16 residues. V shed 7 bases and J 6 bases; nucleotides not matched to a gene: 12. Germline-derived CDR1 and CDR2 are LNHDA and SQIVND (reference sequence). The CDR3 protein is CASNYGSNRGHEKLFF. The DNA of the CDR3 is TGTGCCAGTAATTACGGCTCAAACAGGGGGCATGAAAAACTGTTTTTT. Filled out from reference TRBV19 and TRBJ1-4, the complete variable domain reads DGGITQSPKYLFRKEGQNVTLSCEQNLNHDAMYWYRQDPGQGLRLIYYSQIVNDFQKGDIAEGYSVSREKKESFPLTVTSAQKNPTAFYLCASNYGSNRGHEKLFFGSGTQLSVL.

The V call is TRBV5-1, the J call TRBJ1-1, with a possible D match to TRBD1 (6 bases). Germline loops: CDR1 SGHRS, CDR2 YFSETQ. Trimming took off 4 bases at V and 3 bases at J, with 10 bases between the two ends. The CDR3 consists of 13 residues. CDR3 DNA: TGCGCCAGCAGCCTCTACAGGGACACTGAAGCTTTCTTT. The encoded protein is CASSLYRDTEAFF.

Here the CDR3 DNA reads TGTGCCAGTAGCCCCAGTGGGACAAACACTGAAGCTTTCTTT. Translation gives CASSPSGTNTEAFF. The chain uses TRBV19 and TRBJ1-1; D might be TRBD1 (6 bases). V was cut by 6 bases and J by 2 bases, with 13 bases left in between. Germline CDR1 LNHDA, CDR2 SQIVND (reference sequence). The CDR3 totals 14 residues.

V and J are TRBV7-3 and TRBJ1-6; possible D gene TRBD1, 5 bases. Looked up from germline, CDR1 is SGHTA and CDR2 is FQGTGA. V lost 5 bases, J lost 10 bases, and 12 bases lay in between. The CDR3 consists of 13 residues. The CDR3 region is CASSPQDGSPLHF. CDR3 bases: TGTGCCAGCAGCCCACAGGATGGATCACCCCTCCACTTT.

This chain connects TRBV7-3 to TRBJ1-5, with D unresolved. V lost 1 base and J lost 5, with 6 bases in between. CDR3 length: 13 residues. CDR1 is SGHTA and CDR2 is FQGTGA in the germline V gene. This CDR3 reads CASSLRSDQPQHF. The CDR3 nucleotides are TGTGCCAGCAGCTTAAGGTCGGATCAGCCCCAGCATTTT. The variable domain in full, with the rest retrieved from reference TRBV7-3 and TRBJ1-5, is GAGVSQTPSNKVTEKGKYVELRCDPISGHTALYWYRQSLGQGPEFLIYFQGTGAADDSGLPNDRFFAVRPEGSVSTLKIQRTERGDSAVYLCASSLRSDQPQHFGDGTRLSIL.

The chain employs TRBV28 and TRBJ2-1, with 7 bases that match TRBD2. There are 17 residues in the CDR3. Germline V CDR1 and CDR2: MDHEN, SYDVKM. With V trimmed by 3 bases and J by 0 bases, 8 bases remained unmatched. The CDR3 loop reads CASSFDQSGDSYNEQFF. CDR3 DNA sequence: TGTGCCAGCAGTTTCGACCAAAGCGGGGACTCCTACAATGAGCAGTTCTTC.

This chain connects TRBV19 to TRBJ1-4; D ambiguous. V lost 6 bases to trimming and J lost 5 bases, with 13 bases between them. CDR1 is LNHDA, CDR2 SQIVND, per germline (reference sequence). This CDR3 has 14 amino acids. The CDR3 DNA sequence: TGTGCCAGTAGCTACTCCGGGAGAAATGAAAAACTGTTTTTT. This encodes CASSYSGRNEKLFF.

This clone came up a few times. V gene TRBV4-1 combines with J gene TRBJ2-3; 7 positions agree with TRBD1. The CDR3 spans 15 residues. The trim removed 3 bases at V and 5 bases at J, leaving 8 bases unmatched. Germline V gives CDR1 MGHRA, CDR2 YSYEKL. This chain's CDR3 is CASSHSDRAGDTQYF. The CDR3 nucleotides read TGCGCCAGCAGCCACTCAGACAGGGCGGGAGATACGCAGTATTTT.

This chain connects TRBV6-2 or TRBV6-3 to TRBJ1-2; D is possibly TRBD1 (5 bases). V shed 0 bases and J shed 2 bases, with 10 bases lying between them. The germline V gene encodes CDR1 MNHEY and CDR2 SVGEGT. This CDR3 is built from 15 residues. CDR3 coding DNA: TGTGCCAGCAGTTACTCCTTCCGGGGGAACTATGGCTACACCTTC. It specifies CASSYSFRGNYGYTF.

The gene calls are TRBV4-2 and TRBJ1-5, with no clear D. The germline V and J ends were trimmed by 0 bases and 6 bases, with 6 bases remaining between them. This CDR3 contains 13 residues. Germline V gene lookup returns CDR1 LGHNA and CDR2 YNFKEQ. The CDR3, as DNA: TGTGCCAGCAGCCAAGAGGCAGGTCAGCCCCAGCATTTT. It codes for CASSQEAGQPQHF.

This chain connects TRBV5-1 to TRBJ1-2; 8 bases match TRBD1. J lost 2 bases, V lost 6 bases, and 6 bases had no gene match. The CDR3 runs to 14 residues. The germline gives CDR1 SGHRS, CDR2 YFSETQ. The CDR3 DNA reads TGCGCCAGCACCGAGGACAGGGCGAACTATGGCTACACCTTC. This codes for CASTEDRANYGYTF.

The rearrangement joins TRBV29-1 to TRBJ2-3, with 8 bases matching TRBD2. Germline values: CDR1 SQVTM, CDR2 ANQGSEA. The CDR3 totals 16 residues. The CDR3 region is CRVSSGGAEGTDTQYF. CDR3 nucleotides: TGCAGGGTTTCGAGCGGGGGCGCCGAGGGCACAGATACGCAGTATTTT.

The DNA of the CDR3 is TGTGCCAGCTCACCACCCGAGACAGGGGGCAGTGGCACCATATATTTT. It specifies CASSPPETGGSGTIYF. The chain is built from TRBV18 and TRBJ1-3, with 10 nucleotides matching TRBD1. J gave up 9 bases and V 0 bases, and 8 bases lay outside the gene matches. CDR1 and CDR2 (germline): KGHSH, LQKENI. The CDR3 contains 16 residues.

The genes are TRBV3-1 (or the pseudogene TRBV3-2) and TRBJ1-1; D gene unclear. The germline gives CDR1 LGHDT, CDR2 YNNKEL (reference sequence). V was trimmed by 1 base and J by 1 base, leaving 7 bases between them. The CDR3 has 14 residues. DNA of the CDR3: TGTGCCAGCAGCCAAGGACACCCGAACACTGAAGCTTTCTTT. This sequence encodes CASSQGHPNTEAFF.